The clone carrying this T cell receptor beta chain came up a few times. The sample comes from a study of CD8+ T cells in alopecia areata. From alopecia areata patients, lesional scalp punch biopsies and peripheral blood were collected. Extracted RNA was reverse transcribed, and the resulting cDNA served as sequencing template. Sequencing used immunoSEQ multiplex PCR; TCRdb keeps in-frame clones, though not all of them. This table holds just over 150,000 clones, 40% to 65% found once. The germline V gene has CDR1 MNHNY and CDR2 SVGAGI (reference sequence). This CDR3 is 13 amino acids long. V gave up 3 bases and J gave up 6 bases, with 12 bases separating them.

The sequences come from CD8+ T cells sorted from blood, collected at week 0. The chain has TRBV6-6 and TRBJ2-7; the D gene is possibly TRBD2 (6 bases). This receptor was obtained from a human donor with alopecia areata. CDR3 coding DNA: TGTGCCAGCAGTTATGGCCGGGGAGGCGAGCAGTACTTC. As protein: CASSYGRGGEQYF.